The next 19 T cell receptor beta chains were all read from a single sample in a study of T cell clonality in common variable immunodeficiency. The table came from immunoSEQ multiplex PCR; TCRdb's copy has only in-frame clones and leaves some out. The sample holds tens of thousands of clones, and no clone turns up only once. The sequencing sample was made of peripheral blood mononuclear cells. The source is a person aged 18-70 years in good health.

This clone was seen repeatedly, ten times or more. From the germline J gene comes the end of the CDR3, since the read stops 3 residues before it. The chain links TRBV20-1 to TRBJ1-2, with D possibly being TRBD1 (6 bases). Germline CDR1 reads DFQATT; CDR2 reads SNEGSKA (reference sequence). Trimming cost V 1 base and J 1 base, with 10 bases left between them. There are 14 residues in the CDR3. The CDR3 here is CSARGTENNYGYTF. The DNA read from the CDR3 is TGCAGTGCTAGAGGGACAGAAAATAACTATGGC.

This clone was seen repeatedly, ten times or more. The read stops 3 residues short of the end of the CDR3; the missing end is completed from the germline J gene. This chain uses TRBV6-1 with TRBJ2-3; no reliable D call. Germline V gives CDR1 MNHNS, CDR2 SASEGT. CDR3 length equals 13 residues. The CDR3 here is CASSEASALAQYF. The sequenced CDR3 bases are TGTGCCAGCAGTGAAGCCTCCGCCCTAGCG.

This clone came up many times. The read ends 3 residues shy of where the CDR3 ends; the end is completed using the germline J gene. This chain links TRBV5-1 with TRBJ1-1, with D possibly being TRBD1 (6 bases). CDR1 and CDR2 from the germline V gene are SGHRS and YFSETQ. Trimming pared 0 bases from V and 7 bases from J, leaving 7 bases between. The CDR3 runs to 12 residues. The CDR3 here is CASSLDRVEAFF. The DNA read from the CDR3 is TGCGCCAGCAGCTTGGACAGGGTTGAA.

Notes on this clone: The sequence runs out 3 residues before the end of the CDR3; the remainder is reconstructed from the germline J gene. This sequence joins TRBV6-2 or TRBV6-3 and TRBJ1-2; 7 nucleotides line up with TRBD1. Germline values: CDR1 MNHEY, CDR2 SVGEGT. The CDR3 length is 15 residues. The sequenced part of the CDR3 DNA is TGTGCCAGCAGTTATGGATCGACAGGGAGTAGAGGC. Translation gives CASSYGSTGSRG. The complete CDR3 protein is CASSYGSTGSRGYTF.

This clone was detected ten times or more. The read ends 3 residues shy of where the CDR3 ends; the end is completed using the germline J gene. The chain couples TRBV5-4 to TRBJ2-7; D not certain. Trimming took 0 bases from V and 2 from J, leaving 12 bases between them. The CDR3 extends over 15 amino acids. In germline, CDR1 is SGHNT, CDR2 YYREEE (reference sequence). The CDR3 spells CASSLGTSLTYEQYF. The part of the CDR3 DNA that was read is TGTGCCAGCAGCTTGGGAACAAGTCTGACCTACGAG.

This clone was observed at least ten times. The CDR3 is cut off 3 residues early in the read; its end comes from the germline J gene. This chain links TRBV30 with TRBJ1-1; D might be TRBD1 (5 bases). The CDR3 extends over 13 amino acids. Germline V gives CDR1 GTSNPN, CDR2 SVGIG (reference sequence). Between the trimmed V and J ends, which lost 0 bases and 3 bases, there was a span of 8 bases. Incomplete CDR3 DNA: TGTGCCTGGAGTGTGGGGGGTGACACTGAA. It codes for CAWSVGGDTE. The full CDR3 protein reads CAWSVGGDTEAFF.

In its sample, this clone was seen many times. The CDR3 extends 3 residues past the end of the read, so its final part is completed from the germline J gene. The chain employs TRBV20-1 and TRBJ1-2; 9 nucleotides align to TRBD1. Germline CDR1 reads DFQATT; CDR2 reads SNEGSKA (reference sequence). CDR3 length: 15 residues. The CDR3 loop reads CSARLGDREVTGYTF. The DNA read from the CDR3 is TGCAGTGCTAGATTGGGGGACAGGGAAGTGACGGGC.

This clone has at least ten counts. Sequencing ends 3 residues short of the CDR3 end; the germline J gene provides the rest. The J gene is TRBJ2-1, the V gene TRBV30; 13 nucleotides align to TRBD2. Trimming at V came to 3 bases and at J to 6 bases, leaving 11 bases not matched to a gene. Germline V gene lookup returns CDR1 GTSNPN and CDR2 SVGIG (reference sequence). The CDR3 is 17 amino acids. The CDR3 bases that were read are TGTGCCTGGAGGCGAGGACTAGCGGGAGCGAAGGGCAATGAG. Translation gives CAWRRGLAGAKGNE. The complete CDR3 reads CAWRRGLAGAKGNEQFF.

A remark on this clone: The CDR3 is cut off 3 residues early in the read; its end comes from the germline J gene. The chain carries TRBV30 and TRBJ1-5; possible D gene TRBD1, 6 bases. Germline V gene sequence: CDR1 GTSNPN, CDR2 SVGIG (reference sequence). The CDR3 is 13 amino acids. With 1 base removed from V and 5 bases from J, the gap between germline ends came to 9 bases. CDR3 sequence: CAWSDRVDQPQHF. Partial CDR3 DNA: TGTGCCTGGAGTGACAGGGTGGATCAGCCC.

In its sample, this clone was seen many times. The CDR3 extends 3 residues past the end of the read, so its final part is completed from the germline J gene. The chain couples TRBV6-2 or TRBV6-3 to TRBJ1-1; D perhaps matches TRBD1 (5 bases). With 8 bases removed from V and 6 bases from J, the gap between germline ends came to 10 bases. The CDR3 loop spans 11 amino acids. Germline assignment: CDR1 MNHEY and CDR2 SVGEGT. The CDR3 reads CASSQGAEAFF. The sequenced CDR3 bases are TGTGCCAGCTCCCAGGGCGCTGAA.

Ten or more counts support this clone. Sequencing ends 3 residues short of the CDR3 end; the germline J gene provides the rest. The rearrangement uses TRBV5-1 and TRBJ2-3; the D gene is possibly TRBD2 (5 bases). CDR3 length: 17 amino acids. The V gene's germline CDR1 is SGHRS and CDR2 YFSETQ. Trimming pared 0 bases from V and 6 bases from J, leaving 20 bases between. The part of the CDR3 DNA that was read is TGCGCCAGCAGCTTGGCCATAAGCGGAGGCTGGGCGGATACG. Its translation is CASSLAISGGWADT. The whole CDR3 is CASSLAISGGWADTQYF.

In its sample, this clone was seen a few times. The read finishes 3 residues shy of the CDR3 end, and the germline J gene is used to complete it. The V and J genes are TRBV7-2 and TRBJ2-2, with D possibly matching TRBD1 (6 bases). The CDR3 runs to 14 residues. Germline CDR1 SGHTA, CDR2 FQGNSA. The part of the CDR3 DNA that was read is TGTGCCAGCAGCTCAGGGGCCCAGGTAGAAAAG. Translation gives CASSSGAQVEK. The whole CDR3 reads CASSSGAQVEKLFF. The full variable domain, completed using reference TRBV7-2 and TRBJ2-2, is GAGVSQSPSNKVTEKGKDVELRCDPISGHTALYWYRQSLGQGLEFLIYFQGNSAPDKSGLPSDRFSAERTGGSVSTLTIQRTQQEDSAVYLCASSSGAQVEKLFFGEGSRLTVL.

This clone was detected many times. The read comes to an end 3 residues before the CDR3 does, leaving the germline J gene to fill in the end. The chain recombines TRBV30 with TRBJ2-5, with 12 bases fitting TRBD2. This CDR3 region has 14 residues. V lost 3 bases, J lost 5 bases, and 4 bases stayed unmatched. The germline gives CDR1 GTSNPN, CDR2 SVGIG (reference sequence). CDR3 residues: CAWRLAGGLETQYF. Partial CDR3 DNA: TGTGCCTGGAGACTAGCGGGAGGCCTTGAGACC.

In this sample, this clone turned up many times. The CDR3 end falls 3 residues outside the read, so it is completed with the germline J gene. The chain has TRBV20-1 and TRBJ1-1; 7 nucleotides match TRBD1. V lost 5 bases, J lost 5 bases, and 14 bases stayed unmatched. The CDR3 covers 15 residues. Germline CDR1 and CDR2: DFQATT and SNEGSKA (reference sequence). The CDR3 is CSAPETGRVETEAFF. The CDR3 bases that were read are TGCAGTGCTCCAGAGACAGGGAGGGTAGAGACTGAA.

With regard to this clone: The missing CDR3 end, 3 residues past where the read stops, is filled in from the germline J gene. The chain has TRBV30 and TRBJ2-2, with D unclear. The CDR3 is made up of 15 amino acids. The germline gives CDR1 GTSNPN, CDR2 SVGIG (reference sequence). The part of the CDR3 DNA that was read is TGTGCCTGGACCAGGATCCACCGCCCAAATTCACCG. Its protein product is CAWTRIHRPNSP. The CDR3, in full, reads CAWTRIHRPNSPLFF.

Ten or more counts support this clone. The read ends 3 residues early relative to the CDR3; the germline J gene fills the gap. The V gene is TRBV20-1, the J gene TRBJ1-1, with D possibly TRBD1 on 5 matching bases. Trimming cost V 2 bases and J 3 bases, with 19 bases left between them. The CDR3 consists of 16 residues. Germline values: CDR1 DFQATT, CDR2 SNEGSKA (reference sequence). The sequenced part of the CDR3 DNA is TGCAGTGCTAGAAAAGGGGATTTTTACAGTCACACTGAA. Translation gives CSARKGDFYSHTE. The CDR3 in its entirety is CSARKGDFYSHTEAFF.

This clone was counted many times. The CDR3 goes on 3 residues after the read ends, and that part is filled in from the germline J gene. The chain combines TRBV5-1 with TRBJ1-1; 10 bases line up with TRBD1. V was clipped by 4 bases and J by 5 bases; unmatched bases: 14. Germline-derived CDR1 and CDR2 are SGHRS and YFSETQ. The CDR3 has 17 residues. CDR3 residues: CASSDPGQGLGVTEAFF. CDR3 bases read: TGCGCCAGCAGCGACCCGGGACAGGGGCTTGGGGTTACTGAA.

The table lists this clone with many counts. CDR3 amino acids: CSVTGDGGEKLFF. CDR3 bases read: TGCAGCGTCACAGGGGATGGCGGTGAAAAA. The chain joins TRBV29-1 to TRBJ1-4; 7 bases fit TRBD1. With the read ending 3 residues before the CDR3 end, the germline J gene is used to fill in that end. CDR3 length equals 13 residues. Germline CDR1 and CDR2: SQVTM and ANQGSEA. V was pared by 6 bases and J by 7 bases, with 8 bases of the junction left unmatched.

This clone was picked up many times. The observed sequence ends 3 residues before the CDR3 terminus, with the missing tail filled in from the germline J gene. The rearrangement joins TRBV30 to TRBJ2-7; D is unresolved. CDR1 and CDR2 (germline): GTSNPN, SVGIG (reference sequence). The CDR3 sequence is 11 residues long. The ends were cut back, 1 base at V and 5 bases at J, with 6 bases in the middle. CDR3 sequence: CAWSEVNEQYF. The part of the CDR3 DNA that was read is TGTGCCTGGAGTGAGGTAAACGAG.